This passage covers 30 T cell receptor beta chains from one sample sequenced in a study of blood T cell repertoires in COVID-19. The assay was immunoSEQ multiplex PCR, and TCRdb's table has in-frame clones only and misses some. The sample yields roughly 250,000 clones, roughly 88% seen once. The sample was PBMCs or T cells enriched from blood (not recorded which). The source is a woman in her thirties or forties with acute COVID-19.

The chain recombines TRBV10-1 with TRBJ2-6; maybe TRBD1 (5 bases). Germline V gene data show CDR1 as WNHNN and CDR2 as SYGVQD (reference sequence). V was cut by 3 bases and J by 2 bases, with 8 bases left in between. The CDR3 spans 15 residues. The CDR3 DNA reads TGCGCCAGCAGTGAAGGGGTAGCTGGGGCCAACGTCCTGACTTTC. Encoded protein: CASSEGVAGANVLTF.

V is TRBV28 and J is TRBJ1-5; tentative D call: TRBD1 (5 bases). Trimming removed 7 bases at V and 2 bases at J, with 18 bases between. The CDR3 is 16 amino acids. Looked up from germline, CDR1 is MDHEN and CDR2 is SYDVKM. The CDR3 reads CASTSTGTGGNQPQHF. The CDR3 DNA follows: TGTGCCAGCACCTCGACCGGGACTGGGGGCAATCAGCCCCAGCATTTT.

J is TRBJ2-1 and V is TRBV5-1; D uncertain. The ends were cut back, 3 bases at V and 0 bases at J, with 10 bases in the middle. Germline V gene lookup returns CDR1 SGHRS and CDR2 YFSETQ. The CDR3 has 15 amino acids. CDR3 sequence (DNA): TGCGCCAGCAGCTCCGGCGGAACCTCCTACAATGAGCAGTTCTTC. Residues: CASSSGGTSYNEQFF.

The CDR3 reads CASSFQGLAGELFF. In DNA form, the CDR3 reads TGTGCCAGCAGCTTCCAGGGTTTGGCCGGGGAGCTGTTTTTT. The chain links TRBV5-6 to TRBJ2-2; the D gene is possibly TRBD1 (5 bases). CDR3 length equals 14 residues. CDR1 and CDR2 from the germline V gene are SGHDT and YYEEEE. V was shortened by 2 bases and J by 6 bases, with 11 bases between the two germline ends.

CDR3 residues: CASSSGSFGTNEKLFF. In DNA, the CDR3 is TGTGCCAGCAGCTCCGGGAGTTTTGGAACTAATGAAAAACTGTTTTTT. The chain uses TRBV5-4 and TRBJ1-4; D is unresolved. The CDR3 runs to 16 residues. Germline-derived CDR1 and CDR2 are SGHNT and YYREEE (reference sequence). Between the trimmed V and J ends, which lost 3 bases and 1 base, there was a span of 13 bases.

The CDR3 sequence: CASTVTGVVTGELFF. In DNA form, the CDR3 reads TGTGCCAGTACCGTAACAGGGGTCGTCACCGGGGAGCTGTTTTTT. The chain couples TRBV19 to TRBJ2-2; 7 bases line up with TRBD1. From germline, CDR1 is LNHDA and CDR2 SQIVND (reference sequence). The CDR3 totals 15 residues. J lost 4 bases, V lost 7 bases, and 9 bases had no gene match.

The chain recombines TRBV10-3 with TRBJ2-7; 8 positions agree with TRBD1. In germline, CDR1 is ENHRY, CDR2 SYGVKD. This CDR3 spans 14 amino acids. The V segment lost 6 bases and the J segment 1 base; nucleotides outside the gene matches: 5. CDR3 residues: CAIRGTGGSYEQYF. The CDR3 bases are TGTGCCATCAGGGGAACAGGGGGATCCTACGAGCAGTACTTC.

This chain connects TRBV19 to TRBJ1-5; 7 bases are a match to TRBD1. The V and J ends lost 5 bases and 3 bases, in that order; junction bases with no gene match: 7. Germline assignment: CDR1 LNHDA and CDR2 SQIVND (reference sequence). The CDR3 spans 15 residues. This CDR3 reads CASSSVGGNNQPQHF. The CDR3 DNA reads as TGTGCCAGTAGTTCAGTAGGGGGCAACAATCAGCCCCAGCATTTT.

V usage is TRBV29-1 and J usage is TRBJ1-4, with 8 nucleotides matching TRBD1. The CDR3 contains 14 residues. Germline CDR1 reads SQVTM; CDR2 reads ANQGSEA. V dropped 5 bases and J dropped 8; count of bases not matched to a gene: 10. CDR3 nucleotides: TGCAGCGTTCAACAGGACAGGGCAGACGAAAAACTGTTTTTT. Translating it yields CSVQQDRADEKLFF.

This chain links TRBV5-1 with TRBJ2-3; the match to TRBD2 covers 9 bases. This CDR3 contains 17 residues. From germline, CDR1 is SGHRS and CDR2 YFSETQ. The V segment lost 0 bases and the J segment 5 bases; nucleotides outside the gene matches: 10. The CDR3 spells CASSLGLLAGGQDTQYF. DNA for the CDR3: TGCGCCAGCAGCTTGGGACTCTTGGCGGGAGGGCAAGATACGCAGTATTTT.

Only one count was recorded for this clone. V gene TRBV20-1 combines with J gene TRBJ2-3, with 12 bases fitting TRBD2. The CDR3 is 17 amino acids. V lost 3 bases to trimming and J lost 3 bases; unmatched junction nucleotides: 10. Looked up from germline, CDR1 is DFQATT and CDR2 is SNEGSKA (reference sequence). The CDR3 DNA is TGCAGTGCTAGTGCTAGCGGGAGGGCCCTCGAGACAGATACGCAGTATTTT. Protein sequence: CSASASGRALETDTQYF.

For this clone: Other DNA sequences of this sample code for an identical CDR3. The rearrangement uses TRBV24-1 and TRBJ1-2; D not certain. The CDR3 runs 13 residues. Deletions cut 2 bases from V and 4 bases from J, with 7 bases between. Germline V gene data show CDR1 as KGHDR and CDR2 as SFDVKD. The CDR3 nucleotides are TGTGCCACCAGTGATTCCTCCGGCTATGGCTACACCTTC. Amino acids: CATSDSSGYGYTF.

This clone was observed a single time. This chain joins TRBV5-4 and TRBJ2-2; possible D gene TRBD2, 6 bases. Germline-derived CDR1 and CDR2 are SGHNT and YYREEE (reference sequence). V was shortened by 4 bases and J by 0 bases, with 10 bases between the two germline ends. This CDR3 is 15 amino acids long. CDR3 nucleotides: TGTGCCAGCAGCAAGGACTACACGAACACCGGGGAGCTGTTTTTT. It codes for CASSKDYTNTGELFF.

V gene TRBV10-3 combines with J gene TRBJ2-1; 13 bases align to TRBD2. Per germline, CDR1 ENHRY and CDR2 SYGVKD. The CDR3 length is 14 residues. V lost 4 bases and J lost 7; bases outside the gene matches: 1. The CDR3 sequence: CAISGTSGRNEQFF. The CDR3 nucleotides are TGTGCCATCAGTGGGACTAGCGGGAGAAATGAGCAGTTCTTC.

The rearrangement joins TRBV18 to TRBJ2-4; TRBD2 is a possible D gene (5 bases). Per the germline V gene, CDR1 is KGHSH and CDR2 is LQKENI. Trimming took 0 bases from V and 0 from J, leaving 15 bases between them. This CDR3 is built from 18 residues. In nucleotides, the CDR3 is TGTGCCAGCTCACCACCTTCGGGGTTCACTCTAGCCAAAAACATTCAGTACTTC. Protein sequence: CASSPPSGFTLAKNIQYF.

This clone was detected once. The rearrangement uses TRBV6-5 and TRBJ1-1; TRBD1 might be the D (5 bases). Per the germline V gene, CDR1 is MNHEY and CDR2 is SVGAGI. Trimming removed 2 bases from V and 0 bases from J, with 10 bases in between. This CDR3 region has 15 residues. CDR3 sequence reads: CASSYGAAMNTEAFF. Here the CDR3 DNA reads TGTGCCAGCAGTTACGGGGCAGCTATGAACACTGAAGCTTTCTTT.

The rearrangement links TRBV9 to TRBJ2-5, with D maybe TRBD1 (6 bases). From germline, CDR1 is SGDLS and CDR2 YYNGEE. Trimming removed 3 bases from V and 0 bases from J, with 15 bases in between. The CDR3 is 16 amino acids. The CDR3 nucleotides read TGTGCCAGCAGCGGAGGACAGAGACTGTACCAAGAGACCCAGTACTTC. It is translated as CASSGGQRLYQETQYF.

The CDR3 DNA sequence: TGCGCCAGCAGCTTGGGGGACAGGGTGGTCGGCTACACCTTC. Its translation: CASSLGDRVVGYTF. This rearrangement joins TRBV5-1 to TRBJ1-2; 9 bases are a match to TRBD1. Germline V gene sequence: CDR1 SGHRS, CDR2 YFSETQ. The CDR3 extends over 14 amino acids. The V and J ends lost 0 bases and 8 bases, in that order; junction bases with no gene match: 5. The full variable domain, with the rest looked up from reference TRBV5-1 and TRBJ1-2, is KAGVTQTPRYLIKTRGQQVTLSCSPISGHRSVSWYQQTPGQGLQFLFEYFSETQRNKGNFPGRFSGRQFSNSRSEMNVSTLELGDSALYLCASSLGDRVVGYTFGSGTRLTVV.

The chain has TRBV11-3 and TRBJ2-3, with 7 positions matching TRBD1. Germline V gene sequence: CDR1 SGHNT, CDR2 YENEEA. Trimming took 4 bases from V and 2 from J; bases not matched to a gene: 3. The CDR3 is 14 residues long. CDR3 nucleotides: TGTGCCAGCAGCTCCGGGACAGCCACAGATACGCAGTATTTT. This codes for CASSSGTATDTQYF. The whole variable domain, filled in from reference TRBV11-3 and TRBJ2-3, reads EAGVVQSPRYKIIEKKQPVAFWCNPISGHNTLYWYLQNLGQGPELLIRYENEEAVDDSQLPKDRFSAERLKGVDSTLKIQPAELGDSAVYLCASSSGTATDTQYFGPGTRLTVL.

CDR3 sequence reads: CASGKGADTQYF. The CDR3 DNA is TGTGCCAGCGGTAAGGGGGCAGATACGCAGTATTTT. This chain connects TRBV27 to TRBJ2-3; possible D gene TRBD1, 6 bases. Germline lookup yields CDR1 MNHEY and CDR2 SMNVEV (reference sequence). With 8 bases removed from V and 4 bases from J, the gap between germline ends came to 10 bases. This CDR3 is 12 amino acids long.

This chain uses TRBV25-1 with TRBJ2-3; TRBD2 aligns across 15 bases. The CDR3 extends over 16 amino acids. V trimming: 6 bases; J trimming: 6 bases; junction bases outside the gene matches: 7. Per germline, CDR1 MGHDK and CDR2 SYGVNS. CDR3 nucleotides: TGTGCCAGCAGCCTAGGGACTAGCGGGAGGATCGATACGCAGTATTTT. It yields the protein CASSLGTSGRIDTQYF. The variable domain in full, with the rest retrieved from reference TRBV25-1 and TRBJ2-3, is EADIYQTPRYLVIGTGKKITLECSQTMGHDKMYWYQQDPGMELHLIHYSYGVNSTEKGDLSSESTVSRIRTEHFPLTLESARPSHTSQYLCASSLGTSGRIDTQYFGPGTRLTVL.

CDR3 in amino acids: CASKVGAGNYGYTF. DNA for the CDR3: TGTGCCAGTAAGGTGGGGGCTGGGAACTATGGCTACACCTTC. The rearrangement links TRBV19 to TRBJ1-2, with D possibly matching TRBD1 (6 bases). The V gene's germline CDR1 is LNHDA and CDR2 SQIVND (reference sequence). The CDR3 runs to 14 residues. Between the trimmed V and J ends, which lost 7 bases and 2 bases, there was a span of 14 bases. The variable domain in full, completed from reference TRBV19 and TRBJ1-2, reads DGGITQSPKYLFRKEGQNVTLSCEQNLNHDAMYWYRQDPGQGLRLIYYSQIVNDFQKGDIAEGYSVSREKKESFPLTVTSAQKNPTAFYLCASKVGAGNYGYTFGSGTRLTVV.

The CDR3 is CAWSVQTANSPLHF. CDR3 nucleotide sequence: TGTGCCTGGAGTGTACAGACAGCCAATTCACCCCTCCACTTT. The chain has TRBV30 and TRBJ1-6; D is perhaps TRBD1 (5 bases). Germline values: CDR1 GTSNPN, CDR2 SVGIG (reference sequence). The V end was cut by 0 bases, the J end by 7 bases, with 10 bases between. The CDR3 is 14 residues long.

The chain uses TRBV9 and TRBJ2-5, with 7 bases identical to TRBD1. V gave up 4 bases and J gave up 3 bases; unmatched junction bases: 9. The CDR3 length is 15 residues. Germline V gene sequence: CDR1 SGDLS, CDR2 YYNGEE. CDR3: CASSTGQASKETQYF. The CDR3 bases are TGTGCCAGCAGCACCGGACAGGCCAGTAAAGAGACCCAGTACTTC.

The chain recombines TRBV10-3 with TRBJ1-5; 9 bases fit TRBD1. Germline trimming cut 3 bases from V and 4 bases from J; bases unmatched to any gene: 10. This CDR3 is built from 17 residues. Germline lookup yields CDR1 ENHRY and CDR2 SYGVKD. CDR3 nucleotides: TGTGCCATCAGTGATTTGCCGGGACAGGGATTTAATCAGCCCCAGCATTTT. Amino acids: CAISDLPGQGFNQPQHF.

The rearrangement uses TRBV27 and TRBJ1-5; maybe TRBD1 (5 bases). This CDR3 contains 16 residues. The germline V gene has CDR1 MNHEY and CDR2 SMNVEV (reference sequence). Trimming shortened V by 0 bases and J by 2 bases, and 11 bases separated the two germline ends. CDR3 residues: CASSLSGRAGNQPQHF. In DNA form, the CDR3 reads TGTGCCAGCAGTTTATCGGGCAGGGCGGGCAATCAGCCCCAGCATTTT.

The chain couples TRBV9 to TRBJ2-3; TRBD2 aligns across 7 bases. The CDR3 extends over 16 amino acids. With 0 bases clipped from V and 5 bases from J, the junction kept 9 bases outside the gene matches. Germline V gene data show CDR1 as SGDLS and CDR2 as YYNGEE. The chain's CDR3 is CASSVGAGDGQDTQYF. In DNA, the CDR3 is TGTGCCAGCAGCGTAGGTGCGGGAGATGGTCAAGATACGCAGTATTTT.

This chain joins TRBV5-1 and TRBJ2-2, with D perhaps matching TRBD2 (6 bases). V lost 3 bases and J 3 bases, leaving 12 bases between the germline ends. The CDR3 runs 15 residues. Germline-derived CDR1 and CDR2 are SGHRS and YFSETQ. CDR3 in amino acids: CASSWRDPDTGELFF. In nucleotides, the CDR3 is TGCGCCAGCAGCTGGAGGGATCCGGACACCGGGGAGCTGTTTTTT.

V usage is TRBV2 and J usage is TRBJ2-1; TRBD2 is a possible D gene (6 bases). The CDR3 length is 12 residues. V lost 6 bases, J lost 5 bases, and 8 bases lay in between. Germline values: CDR1 SNHLY, CDR2 FYNNEI. CDR3 sequence (DNA): TGTGCCAGCAGGTGGGGGGACAATGAGCAGTTCTTC. This gives the protein CASRWGDNEQFF.

The chain recombines TRBV11-3 with TRBJ2-1; no firm D call. In germline, CDR1 is SGHNT, CDR2 YENEEA. The CDR3 covers 15 residues. Between the trimmed V and J ends, which lost 3 bases and 0 bases, there was a span of 9 bases. CDR3 sequence (DNA): TGTGCCAGCAGCTTGTCGCGGAGCTCCTACAATGAGCAGTTCTTC. This gives the protein CASSLSRSSYNEQFF.